What follows are 32 T cell receptor beta chains derived from one specimen sequenced in a study of T cells in Graves' hyperthyroidism and ophthalmopathy. The investigators amplified TCR beta CDR3 regions from RNA transcripts. A first-round RT-PCR of the TCR CDR3 used the HTBI primer set. TCRdb independently ran MiXCR on the multiplex PCR reads; one entry per CDR3 protein. Among 300,000 to 450,000 distinct CDR3 sequences listed, roughly 15% were seen once. The specimen sequenced was blood. The receptor set was obtained from a woman aged 25 to 39 with Graves' ophthalmopathy.

This clonotype was found many times. V usage is TRBV12-3 or TRBV12-4 and J usage is TRBJ2-7; 12 bases are a match to TRBD2. The CDR3 spans 17 residues. The ends lost 5 bases at V and 2 bases at J; junction bases unmatched: 10. This chain's CDR3 is CASSPSRLAGVPYEQYF. The CDR3 DNA reads TGTGCCAGCAGTCCCTCCCGACTAGCGGGGGTCCCCTACGAGCAGTACTTC.

This clonotype showed up many times. The J gene is TRBJ1-1, the V gene TRBV20-1; D uncertain. V lost 5 bases, J lost 1 base, and 23 bases lay in between. From germline, CDR1 is DFQATT and CDR2 SNEGSKA (reference sequence). This CDR3 region has 17 residues. This CDR3 reads CSARHHRELGRNTEAFF. CDR3 nucleotides: TGCAGTGCTCGGCACCACCGGGAACTAGGGAGGAACACTGAAGCTTTCTTT.

With respect to this clonotype: A read error is possible here, since a much larger clone lies one base away. The CDR3 nucleotides are TGCGCCAGCAGCTCTGGGACAGGCAACCCCTGCGAGCAGTACTTC. Its translation: CASSSGTGNPCEQYF. The chain combines TRBV7-2 with TRBJ2-7; 8 nucleotides agree with TRBD1. The CDR3 covers 15 residues. Germline CDR1 is SGHTA and CDR2 is FQGNSA.

Ten or more counts support this clonotype. The chain joins TRBV19 to TRBJ1-1, with D unresolved. CDR3 length: 15 amino acids. Germline assignment: CDR1 LNHDA and CDR2 SQIVND (reference sequence). The V and J ends lost 3 bases and 0 bases respectively, with 11 bases between them. The CDR3 DNA is TGTGCCAGTAGTATGAGGGAAAGCATGAACACTGAAGCTTTCTTT. This encodes CASSMRESMNTEAFF. Complete variable domain (other parts from reference TRBV19 and TRBJ1-1): DGGITQSPKYLFRKEGQNVTLSCEQNLNHDAMYWYRQDPGQGLRLIYYSQIVNDFQKGDIAEGYSVSREKKESFPLTVTSAQKNPTAFYLCASSMRESMNTEAFFGQGTRLTVV.

At least ten counts were recorded for this clonotype. The CDR3 is CASSLALTGSVLGNIQYF. The CDR3 region has the DNA TGTGCCAGCAGCTTAGCGTTAACAGGGTCCGTACTCGGAAACATTCAGTACTTC. The chain joins TRBV7-8 to TRBJ2-4; maybe TRBD1 (6 bases). V dropped 0 bases and J dropped 6 bases, with 21 bases sitting between them. Germline V CDR1 and CDR2: SGHVS, FQNEAQ. The CDR3 is made up of 18 amino acids.

In its sample, this clonotype was seen many times. V is TRBV12-3 or TRBV12-4 and J is TRBJ1-2, with D possibly TRBD1 on 5 matching bases. Trimming took off 5 bases at V and 5 bases at J, with 12 bases between the two ends. The CDR3 loop spans 13 amino acids. CDR3 in amino acids: CASSTQQGYGYTF. Written as DNA, the CDR3 is TGTGCCAGCAGTACACAGCAGGGATATGGCTACACCTTC.

This clonotype appeared many times. The CDR3 sequence: CASSLLAGGNNEQFF. The CDR3 DNA reads as TGTGCCAGCAGCCTGCTGGCGGGGGGCAACAATGAGCAGTTCTTC. The V call is TRBV3-1, the J call TRBJ2-1; TRBD2 matches at 8 bases. Germline CDR1 LGHDT, CDR2 YNNKEL (reference sequence). V dropped 4 bases and J dropped 5; count of bases not matched to a gene: 7. The CDR3 is 15 amino acids.

This clonotype was counted a few times. This chain joins TRBV5-5 and TRBJ2-7; either TRBD1 or TRBD2 may supply D (5 bases each). Trimming took 4 bases from V and 7 from J, leaving 18 bases between them. The germline CDR1 and CDR2 sequences are SGHKS and YYEKEE (reference sequence). There are 14 residues in the CDR3. CDR3 protein: CASSQTGTQREQYF. Here the CDR3 DNA reads TGTGCCAGCAGCCAGACCGGGACCCAAAGGGAGCAGTACTTC.

This clonotype has a count of ten or more. The chain recombines TRBV28 with TRBJ2-7; either TRBD1 or TRBD2 may supply D (5 bases each). Trimming pared 3 bases from V and 3 bases from J, leaving 9 bases between. The CDR3 is 13 amino acids. Per germline, CDR1 MDHEN and CDR2 SYDVKM. CDR3 DNA: TGTGCCAGCAGTTTGGGACGAATCTACGAGCAGTACTTC. Residues: CASSLGRIYEQYF.

This clonotype came up many times. The V gene is TRBV2, the J gene TRBJ2-3, with D possibly TRBD2 on 6 matching bases. The CDR3 sequence is 12 residues long. Germline V gene lookup returns CDR1 SNHLY and CDR2 FYNNEI. Trimming pared 6 bases from V and 6 bases from J, leaving 10 bases between. The CDR3: CASRLTRDTQYF. CDR3 in DNA: TGTGCCAGCAGGTTGACTAGGGATACGCAGTATTTT.

This clonotype has ten or more counts. The chain recombines TRBV18 with TRBJ2-5, with D perhaps TRBD2 (6 bases). There are 15 residues in the CDR3. Trimming left V 3 bases short and J 2 bases short, with 13 bases between. Germline lookup yields CDR1 KGHSH and CDR2 LQKENI. The CDR3 region is CASSPAGGNQETQYF. DNA of the CDR3: TGTGCCAGCTCACCTGCCGGGGGAAATCAAGAGACCCAGTACTTC.

The table lists this clonotype with many counts. The CDR3 sequence is CASSGHRENYGYTF. The CDR3 DNA reads as TGTGCCAGCAGTGGGCACCGGGAAAACTATGGCTACACCTTC. The V and J genes are TRBV6-1 and TRBJ1-2, with no clear D. V lost 4 bases and J lost 2, with 11 bases in between. The CDR3 spans 14 residues. Looked up from germline, CDR1 is MNHNS and CDR2 is SASEGT.

This clonotype showed up just a few times. One junction end does not reproduce the germline sequence, and a read error may be involved. This rearrangement joins TRBV9 to TRBJ2-7; 11 nucleotides agree with TRBD1. CDR3 length equals 15 residues. Looked up from germline, CDR1 is SGDLS and CDR2 is YYNGEE. CDR3 loop: CANSMGQGGNYEQYF. CDR3 nucleotides: TGTGCCAACAGCATGGGACAGGGGGGAAACTACGAGCAGTACTTC.

This clonotype was counted a few times. The chain uses TRBV5-1 and TRBJ1-5; 10 nucleotides line up with TRBD1. The J segment lost 2 bases and the V segment lost 0 bases, leaving 2 bases of the junction unmatched. CDR1 is SGHRS and CDR2 is YFSETQ in the germline V gene. The CDR3 has 16 residues. The CDR3 loop is CASSLGDRGGNQPQHF. The CDR3, as DNA: TGCGCCAGCAGCTTGGGGGACAGGGGAGGCAATCAGCCCCAGCATTTT.

This clonotype has a count of ten or more. The chain combines TRBV2 with TRBJ1-4; weak D call: TRBD1 (6 bases). V gave up 7 bases and J gave up 6 bases, with 12 bases separating them. The CDR3 consists of 13 residues. CDR1 is SNHLY and CDR2 is FYNNEI in the germline V gene. Written as DNA, the CDR3 is TGTGCCAGCACCCAACAGGGTTATGAAAAACTGTTTTTT. Its translation: CASTQQGYEKLFF. The full variable domain, completed using reference TRBV2 and TRBJ1-4, is EPEVTQTPSHQVTQMGQEVILRCVPISNHLYFYWYRQILGQKVEFLVSFYNNEISEKSEIFDDQFSVERPDGSNFTLKIRSTKLEDSAMYFCASTQQGYEKLFFGSGTQLSVL.

This clonotype has more than one count but fewer than ten. The V and J genes are TRBV19 and TRBJ1-6; TRBD1 aligns across 7 bases. Unmatched junction bases numbered 11, after V lost 4 bases and J lost 14 bases. CDR3 length: 14 amino acids. Per germline, CDR1 LNHDA and CDR2 SQIVND (reference sequence). Here the CDR3 reads CASSTGTVLRTLHF. The CDR3 nucleotides are TGTGCCAGTAGTACTGGGACAGTCCTTAGGACCCTCCACTTT.

This clonotype was seen ten or more times. This sequence joins TRBV24-1 and TRBJ1-5; D not resolved. V was shortened by 8 bases and J by 0 bases, with 1 base between the two germline ends. The CDR3 sequence is 11 residues long. Germline CDR1 is KGHDR and CDR2 is SFDVKD. For the CDR3, the DNA is TGTGCCACCACTAGCAATCAGCCCCAGCATTTT. Its translation is CATTSNQPQHF.

This clonotype occurred many times. The gene calls are TRBV7-2 and TRBJ2-3; 8 nucleotides line up with TRBD1. The V gene's germline CDR1 is SGHTA and CDR2 FQGNSA. The CDR3 extends over 15 amino acids. Trimming at V came to 1 base and at J to 5 bases, leaving 5 bases not matched to a gene. DNA of the CDR3: TGTGCCAGCAGCTTAGGACAGGGGACCAGAGATACGCAGTATTTT. Protein product: CASSLGQGTRDTQYF.

The sample holds many counts of this clonotype. The rearrangement uses TRBV19 and TRBJ1-5; D ambiguous. This CDR3 contains 13 residues. The V gene's germline CDR1 is LNHDA and CDR2 SQIVND (reference sequence). V was shortened by 5 bases and J by 4 bases, with 9 bases between the two germline ends. The CDR3 DNA reads TGTGCCAGTAGTCAAAATCTTAATCAGCCCCAGCATTTT. Translated: CASSQNLNQPQHF.

This clonotype was recorded many times. The rearrangement links TRBV7-2 to TRBJ2-2; maybe TRBD1 (6 bases). V was clipped by 1 base and J by 0 bases, with 9 bases between them. The length of the CDR3 is 16 residues. Germline CDR1 and CDR2: SGHTA and FQGNSA. DNA for the CDR3: TGTGCCAGCAGCTTAGATGGGGGCCCGAACACCGGGGAGCTGTTTTTT. Protein product: CASSLDGGPNTGELFF.

Details on this clonotype: A junction end diverges from the germline sequence, so it may reflect a read error. The chain recombines TRBV15 with TRBJ2-2; D is possibly TRBD2 (6 bases). From germline, CDR1 is LNHNV and CDR2 YYDKDF (reference sequence). The CDR3 contains 18 residues. Here the CDR3 reads CATSRDFWRGVATGVLFF. The CDR3 DNA is TGTGCCACCAGCAGAGATTTTTGGCGGGGAGTTGCCACCGGGGTGCTGTTTTTT.

The V call is TRBV11-2, the J call TRBJ2-2; a possible D gene is TRBD2 (5 bases). Trimming shortened V by 4 bases and J by 4 bases, and 13 bases separated the two germline ends. The CDR3 runs 15 residues. The germline gives CDR1 SGHAT, CDR2 FQNNGV. Written as DNA, the CDR3 is TGTGCCAGCAGCTCCTGGACTGATTCCACCGGGGAGCTGTTTTTT. Protein product: CASSSWTDSTGELFF.

This clonotype was found many times. The chain is built from TRBV6-5 and TRBJ1-1, with D unclear. Germline assignment: CDR1 MNHEY and CDR2 SVGAGI. The CDR3 contains 14 residues. Trimming took off 2 bases at V and 1 base at J, with 8 bases between the two ends. The CDR3 is CASSYLRENTEAFF. CDR3 nucleotide sequence: TGTGCCAGCAGTTACCTGCGAGAGAACACTGAAGCTTTCTTT.

On this clonotype: This may be a read error, as it is one base from a much larger clone. Since no conserved phenylalanine or tryptophan closes the CDR3, a read error is the likely cause. The chain links TRBV12-3 or TRBV12-4 to TRBJ2-1; 8 bases are shared with TRBD2. V shed 5 bases and J 0 bases; nucleotides not matched to a gene: 6. This CDR3 contains 16 residues. The CDR3 loop is CASSRSGVSSYNEQFL. As DNA, the CDR3 is TGTGCCAGCAGTCGTAGCGGGGTTTCCTCCTACAATGAGCAGTTCCTC.

The table lists this clonotype with many counts. The V call is TRBV18, the J call TRBJ2-5; perhaps D is TRBD1 or TRBD2 (5 bases each). Germline V CDR1 and CDR2: KGHSH, LQKENI. The CDR3 totals 15 residues. The V gene lost 4 bases and the J gene lost 1 base, with 13 bases spanning the gap. In DNA form, the CDR3 reads TGTGCCAGCTCACGTGGGAGCAGGGTCCAAGAGACCCAGTACTTC. Translation gives CASSRGSRVQETQYF.

The gene calls are TRBV12-3 or TRBV12-4 and TRBJ2-6; 12 bases match TRBD1. The CDR3 is made up of 18 amino acids. The V gene end was trimmed by 6 bases and the J gene end by 1 base; junction bases not matched to a gene: 7. The CDR3 region is CASSHRDRGRSGANVLTF. The DNA of the CDR3 is TGTGCCAGCAGCCATCGGGACAGGGGGCGTTCTGGGGCCAACGTCCTGACTTTC.

Many counts were recorded for this clonotype. The chain is built from TRBV2 and TRBJ2-1; 9 nucleotides align to TRBD1. The V gene's germline CDR1 is SNHLY and CDR2 FYNNEI. This CDR3 has 14 amino acids. The junction had 5 bases not matched to a gene; V was cut back by 7 bases and J by 4 bases. The CDR3 nucleotides read TGTGCCAGCATGAAACAGGGGGCTTACAATGAGCAGTTCTTC. Protein sequence: CASMKQGAYNEQFF.

In the case of this clonotype: This sequence may be a read error, since a much larger clone differs from it by one base. This chain uses TRBV28 with TRBJ1-4; D is uncertain. The germline V gene has CDR1 MDHEN and CDR2 SYDVKM. The V end was cut by 8 bases, the J end by 8 bases, with 12 bases between. This CDR3 is 12 amino acids long. The CDR3 reads CASPSGWEKLFF. The CDR3 coding sequence is TGTGCCAGCCCTTCGGGGTGGGAAAAACTGTTTTTT.

This chain uses TRBV6-1 with TRBJ2-3; D gene unclear. Germline V gives CDR1 MNHNS, CDR2 SASEGT. CDR3 length: 16 amino acids. With 1 base removed from V and 0 bases from J, the gap between germline ends came to 11 bases. CDR3: CASSEVGQPSTDTQYF. The CDR3 DNA is TGTGCCAGCAGTGAAGTTGGGCAGCCTAGCACAGATACGCAGTATTTT.

In this sample, this clonotype turned up a few times. The V gene is TRBV5-5, the J gene TRBJ2-3, with 7 nucleotides matching TRBD1. The CDR3 runs to 16 residues. Germline V gene data show CDR1 as SGHKS and CDR2 as YYEKEE (reference sequence). The trim removed 5 bases at V and 3 bases at J, leaving 12 bases unmatched. CDR3 residues: CASRLEQGMVTDTQYF. The CDR3 DNA reads TGTGCCAGCAGGCTAGAACAGGGGATGGTGACAGATACGCAGTATTTT.

This clonotype was observed a few times. V gene TRBV20-1 combines with J gene TRBJ2-7; D is perhaps TRBD1 or TRBD2 (5 bases each). The CDR3 is 13 residues long. Per germline, CDR1 DFQATT and CDR2 SNEGSKA (reference sequence). The CDR3 region has the DNA TGCGGACAATCATCCGGGAATGACTACGAGCAGTACTTC. Residues: CGQSSGNDYEQYF.

This clonotype was seen many times. V is TRBV2 and J is TRBJ1-1; no clear D gene. CDR1 is SNHLY and CDR2 is FYNNEI in the germline V gene. The CDR3 loop spans 12 amino acids. Trimming took off 8 bases at V and 5 bases at J, with 12 bases between the two ends. The CDR3 loop reads CASGSGWTEAFF. The DNA for the CDR3 is TGTGCCAGCGGATCGGGGTGGACTGAAGCTTTCTTT. The variable domain in full, completed from reference TRBV2 and TRBJ1-1, reads EPEVTQTPSHQVTQMGQEVILRCVPISNHLYFYWYRQILGQKVEFLVSFYNNEISEKSEIFDDQFSVERPDGSNFTLKIRSTKLEDSAMYFCASGSGWTEAFFGQGTRLTVV.